The source of this T cell receptor (beta chain) is a study of kidney transplant recipient with SARS-CoV-2 infection. This clonotype came up many times. The germline V and J ends were trimmed by 3 bases and 3 bases, with 8 bases remaining between them. The germline V gene encodes CDR1 SGHDN and CDR2 FVKESK. The CDR3 has 13 residues. TCRdb recomputed calls from the reads with MiXCR, one row per CDR3 protein. The sample has 200,000 to 300,000 distinct CDR3 sequences, around 30% seen once. The receptor was isolated from a young adult male patient who had COVID-19 and was a kidney transplant recipient. Some T cells may originate from the graft donor. This rearrangement joins TRBV14 to TRBJ1-2; D not certain. Sequenced material: a blood sample, taken at baseline and around day 120 from a kidney transplant recipient. The CDR3 nucleotides are TGTGCCAGCAGCCAGTACTCCCACTATGGCTACACCTTC. Translation gives CASSQYSHYGYTF.